This T cell receptor (beta chain) comes out of a study of blood T cell repertoires in COVID-19. Study information: Samples of COVID-19 (acute and convalescent) were obtained from the United States, Italy and Spain. T cells, B-cell-depleted T cells, or PBMCs provided the cDNA or gDNA that served as material.

This CDR3 spans 15 amino acids. CDR1 and CDR2 from the germline V gene are SGHNT and YENEEA. The V segment lost 5 bases and the J segment 0 bases; nucleotides outside the gene matches: 5. Seattle participants joined during active infection and were tracked over time. In the authors' workflow: Reference gene primer amplification gave estimated nucleated cell counts. TCRdb's table, derived via immunoSEQ multiplex PCR, lists solely in-frame clones and lacks some. V, J and clone size reflect that table, while D and trimming were determined from the DNA. The sample lists around 130,000 clones; 88% were seen once.

The sequence was obtained from a human donor with COVID-19, enrolled during active disease. The donor label of this sample is uncertain. The V call is TRBV11-3, the J call TRBJ2-3, with 7 bases matching TRBD2. Sequenced: peripheral blood. CDR3 DNA: TGTGCCAGCAGCCCGAGCGGGGTCAGCACAGATACGCAGTATTTT. It codes for CASSPSGVSTDTQYF.